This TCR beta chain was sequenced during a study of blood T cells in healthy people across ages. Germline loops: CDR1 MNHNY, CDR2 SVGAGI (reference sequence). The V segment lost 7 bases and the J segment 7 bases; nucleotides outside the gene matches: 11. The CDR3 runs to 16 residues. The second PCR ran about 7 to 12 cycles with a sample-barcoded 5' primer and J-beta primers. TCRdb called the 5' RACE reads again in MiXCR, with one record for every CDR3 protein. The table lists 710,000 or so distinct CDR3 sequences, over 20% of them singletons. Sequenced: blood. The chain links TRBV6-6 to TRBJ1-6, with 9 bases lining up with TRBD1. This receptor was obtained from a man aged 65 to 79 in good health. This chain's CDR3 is CASTVTGGEFNSPLHF. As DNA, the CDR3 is TGTGCCAGCACCGTAACAGGGGGCGAGTTCAATTCACCCCTCCACTTT.